These 4 T cell receptor beta chains share one sample of origin, sequenced in a study of tumor-infiltrating lymphocytes in primary liver carcinoma. Priming with a constant-region primer yielded TCR beta cDNA from 400 to 500 ng total RNA. Three-round nested multiplex PCR performed with slightly modified ARM-PCR produced the TCR beta libraries. Primers for the first two PCR rounds were TRBV1-TRBV30 forward primers and a C-beta reverse primer (10 cycles per round). One entry per CDR3 protein results from TCRdb running MiXCR on the multiplex PCR reads. The repertoire has 95,000 to 100,000 distinct CDR3 sequences, 65% to 75% of them found once; the top ten carry around 12%. Taking about 18-30 mg of unsorted bulk tissue, the authors co-extracted RNA and DNA. The sequencing sample was made of liver tumor tissue from sampling region 2. Subset described: tumor region T2, inferior pole. These receptors all stem from a woman between 55 and 75 years old with primary liver carcinoma and hepatitis B virus infection.

This clonotype was counted once. No conserved phenylalanine or tryptophan ends this CDR3, so it is likely a read error. The J gene is TRBJ2-2, the V gene TRBV11-2; D gene unclear. CDR1 and CDR2 from the germline V gene are SGHAT and FQNNGV. Trimming left V 5 bases short and J 6 bases short, with 16 bases between. The CDR3 contains 15 residues. DNA of the CDR3: TGTGCCAGCAGCCCTCCGCAAGGACCGGCCGGGGAGCTGTTTCTC. It is translated as CASSPPQGPAGELFL.

The sample holds many counts of this clonotype. The rearrangement uses TRBV24-1 and TRBJ2-3; possible D gene TRBD2, 7 bases. The CDR3 is 16 residues long. The V gene lost 3 bases and the J gene lost 0 bases, with 12 bases spanning the gap. CDR1 and CDR2 from the germline V gene are KGHDR and SFDVKD. The chain's CDR3 is CATSDRGGHSTDTQYF. In DNA, the CDR3 is TGTGCCACCAGTGATAGGGGGGGGCATAGCACAGATACGCAGTATTTT.

This clonotype was seen many times. The chain is built from TRBV6-1 and TRBJ1-5, with TRBD1 as a possible D gene (6 bases). The CDR3 contains 16 residues. V was cut by 2 bases and J by 2 bases, with 13 bases left in between. CDR1 and CDR2 from the germline V gene are MNHNS and SASEGT. The CDR3 protein is CASSETPGDGNQPQHF. CDR3 coding DNA: TGTGCCAGCAGTGAAACCCCAGGGGACGGCAATCAGCCCCAGCATTTT.

This clonotype was recorded many times. The chain combines TRBV10-3 with TRBJ2-2; TRBD2 agrees at 13 bases. The J segment lost 4 bases and the V segment lost 10 bases, leaving 9 bases of the junction unmatched. This CDR3 spans 16 amino acids. Germline CDR1 ENHRY, CDR2 SYGVKD. CDR3: CATGLAGAGLTGELFF. CDR3 DNA: TGTGCCACTGGACTAGCGGGAGCCGGACTCACCGGGGAGCTGTTTTTT.